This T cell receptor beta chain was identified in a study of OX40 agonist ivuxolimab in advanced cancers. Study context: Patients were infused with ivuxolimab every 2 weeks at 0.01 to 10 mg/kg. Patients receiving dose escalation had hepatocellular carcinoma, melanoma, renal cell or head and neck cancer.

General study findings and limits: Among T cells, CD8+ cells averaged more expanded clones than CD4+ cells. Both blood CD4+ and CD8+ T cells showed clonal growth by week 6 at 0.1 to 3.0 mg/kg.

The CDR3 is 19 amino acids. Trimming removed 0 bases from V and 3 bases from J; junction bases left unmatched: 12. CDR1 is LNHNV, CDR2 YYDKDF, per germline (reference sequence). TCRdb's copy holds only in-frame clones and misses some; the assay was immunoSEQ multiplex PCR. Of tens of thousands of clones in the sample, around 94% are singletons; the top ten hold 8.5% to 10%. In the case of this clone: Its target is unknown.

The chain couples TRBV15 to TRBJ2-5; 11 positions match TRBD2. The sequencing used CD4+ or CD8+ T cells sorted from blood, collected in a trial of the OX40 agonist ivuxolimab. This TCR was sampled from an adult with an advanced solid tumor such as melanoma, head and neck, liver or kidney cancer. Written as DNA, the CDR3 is TGTGCCACCAGCAGAGAAGGTAGCGGGAGGGCCATGGTAGAAGAGACCCAGTACTTC. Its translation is CATSREGSGRAMVEETQYF.